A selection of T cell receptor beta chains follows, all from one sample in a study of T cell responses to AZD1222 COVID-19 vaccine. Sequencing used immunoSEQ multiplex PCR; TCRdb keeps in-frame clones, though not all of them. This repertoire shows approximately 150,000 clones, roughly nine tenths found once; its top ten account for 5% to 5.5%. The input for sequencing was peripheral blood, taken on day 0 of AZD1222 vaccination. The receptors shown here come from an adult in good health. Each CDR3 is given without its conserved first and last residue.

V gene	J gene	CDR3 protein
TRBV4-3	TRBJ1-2	ASSQVTNYGYT
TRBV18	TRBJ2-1	ASSPRFTTYNEQF
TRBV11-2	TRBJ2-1	ASSPRGAGAAYNEQF
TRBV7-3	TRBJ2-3	ASSLESTDTQY
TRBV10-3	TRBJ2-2	ASNGRGGDGELF
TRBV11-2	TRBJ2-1	ASSYVGGEYYNEQF
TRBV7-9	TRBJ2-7	ASSLGWTGSGHEQY
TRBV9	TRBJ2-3	ASSPTAAGSGLRVDTQY
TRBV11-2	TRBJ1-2	ASSLASGDGYT
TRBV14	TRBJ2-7	ASSEWGQGVNEQY
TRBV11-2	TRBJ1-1	ASSPGQNTEAF
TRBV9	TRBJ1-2	ASSLRTTWEEYGYT
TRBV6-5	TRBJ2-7	ASSQPGTGTYEQY
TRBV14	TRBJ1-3	ASSHLDRGSGNTIY
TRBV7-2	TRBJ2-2	ASSLARGANTGELF
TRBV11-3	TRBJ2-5	ASSYPLGTQY
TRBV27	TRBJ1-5	ASSPLYGSDQPQH
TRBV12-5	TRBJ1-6	ASGLGQLNSPLH
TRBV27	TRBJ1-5	ASSLRGAGESNQPQH
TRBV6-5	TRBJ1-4	ASSPTGGFEKLF
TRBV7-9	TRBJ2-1	ASSKTGVGYNEQF
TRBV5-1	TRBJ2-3	ASSLGPSGSIPDTQY
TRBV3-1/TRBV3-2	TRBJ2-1	ASSPDPSGNYNEQF
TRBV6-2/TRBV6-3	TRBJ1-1	ASSYQEHTEAF
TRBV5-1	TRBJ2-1	ASSLLGTSAYNEQF
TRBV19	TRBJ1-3	ASSIGTSSGNTIY
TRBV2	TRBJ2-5	ASSVRAEETQY
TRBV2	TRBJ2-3	ASRRLAEGNTQY
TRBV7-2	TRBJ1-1	ASSLDAQSMGTEAF
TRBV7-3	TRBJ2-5	ASSFGPQETQY
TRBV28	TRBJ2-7	ASYPSGTGSYEQY
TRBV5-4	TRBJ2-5	ASSSAHLEETQY
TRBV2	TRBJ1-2	ASATYGYT
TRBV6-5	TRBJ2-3	ASKYGSTDTQY
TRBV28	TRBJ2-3	ASSGGRGDTQY
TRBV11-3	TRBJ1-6	ASSLGGRGSPLH
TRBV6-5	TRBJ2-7	ASSYSGTGGYEQY
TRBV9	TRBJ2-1	ASSAQTRTSGRYEQF
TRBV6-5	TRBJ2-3	ASSYLGIYTDTQY
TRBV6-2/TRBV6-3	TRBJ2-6	ASSYSGSGANVLT